Described below is a single T cell receptor (beta chain) sequence and its context. Its ends do not fully match the called genes, so a read error is possible. This entry is derived from a study of CD8+CD57+ T cells in acquired aplastic anemia. Profiling that covered TCR beta VDJ and CDR3 relied on genomic DNA as its template. TCRdb independently ran MiXCR on the reads; one entry per CDR3 protein. The sample has hundreds of thousands of distinct CDR3 sequences, under 60% seen once. An expansion of CD8+CD57+ cells by flow cytometry had been shown in patients chosen for sequencing. Among the patients, all had severe acquired aplastic anemia. Material: sorted CD4+, CD8+, or CD8+CD57+ T cells (not recorded which) from PBMCs. The sequence derives from a human donor with aplastic anemia.

The CDR3 loop is CASSATSGIWYTQYF. CDR3 DNA: TGTGCCAGCAGTGCGACTAGCGGGATCTGGTATACGCAGTATTTT. J is TRBJ2-3 and V is TRBV10-3, with TRBD2 matching over 11 bases. This CDR3 is built from 15 residues. The V gene's germline CDR1 is ENHRY and CDR2 SYGVKD.